The entry below describes one TCR beta chain. No antigen is known for it. This CDR3 is built from 15 residues. V dropped 0 bases and J dropped 6 bases, with 12 bases sitting between them. The data were produced by immunoSEQ multiplex PCR, yet TCRdb's version contains in-frame clones alone and is incomplete. Of about 22,000 clones in the sample, around 97% were seen once. The sample belongs to a study of monozygotic twins with cystic fibrosis. Study-wide results and caveats: Low clonality (median about 0.0095) suggested a mostly naive repertoire.

The receptor was derived from a girl under 18 with cystic fibrosis. The specimen sequenced was blood. J is TRBJ1-4 and V is TRBV5-7, with D hard to call. TRBV5-7 is an ORF, and what it does is uncertain. The CDR3 nucleotides are TGTGCCAGCAGCTTGGCTGGGTTTCTTTATGAAAAACTGTTTTTT. The encoded protein is CASSLAGFLYEKLFF.